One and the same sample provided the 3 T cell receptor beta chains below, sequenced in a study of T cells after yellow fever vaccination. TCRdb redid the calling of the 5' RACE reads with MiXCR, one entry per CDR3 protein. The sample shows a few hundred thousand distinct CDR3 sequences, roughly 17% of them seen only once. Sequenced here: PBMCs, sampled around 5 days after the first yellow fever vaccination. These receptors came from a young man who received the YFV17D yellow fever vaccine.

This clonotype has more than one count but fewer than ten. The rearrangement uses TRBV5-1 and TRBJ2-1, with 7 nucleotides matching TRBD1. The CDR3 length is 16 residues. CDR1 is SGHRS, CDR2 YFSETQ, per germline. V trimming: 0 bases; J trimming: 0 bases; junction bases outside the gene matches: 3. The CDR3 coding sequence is TGCGCCAGCAGCTTGGCGGGACAGAGCTCCTACAATGAGCAGTTCTTC. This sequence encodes CASSLAGQSSYNEQFF.

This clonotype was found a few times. The CDR3 DNA is TGTGCCAGCAGTTTTATGTCGGGTTGGAACACCATATATTTT. Amino acid sequence: CASSFMSGWNTIYF. V usage is TRBV12-3 or TRBV12-4 and J usage is TRBJ1-3; no clear D. Between the trimmed V and J ends, which lost 3 bases and 7 bases, there was a span of 13 bases. The CDR3 is 14 residues long.

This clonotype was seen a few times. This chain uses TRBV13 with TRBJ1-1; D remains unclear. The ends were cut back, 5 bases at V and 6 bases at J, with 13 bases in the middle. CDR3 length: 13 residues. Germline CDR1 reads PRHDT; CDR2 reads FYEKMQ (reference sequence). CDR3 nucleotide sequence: TGTGCCAGCAGCCGGATTCAGGACGCTGAAGCTTTCTTT. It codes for CASSRIQDAEAFF.